This TCR beta chain is drawn from a study of Ad26.COV2.S vaccination and SARS-CoV-2 variants. Points from the study as a whole: Placebo recipients showed lower spike-specific TCR breadth than vaccinees.

Points on this clone: Its antigen is as yet unknown.

Treatment indicated: roughly 18 received Ad26.COV2.S at low or high dose, single or two shots; five or six received placebo; per-sample allocation not given. On day 63 after the first injection, vaccine and placebo recipients gave samples. Donor was an adult aged 18-55 years in Boston. The V gene lost 0 bases and the J gene lost 0 bases, with 12 bases spanning the gap. Germline CDR1 reads LGHNA; CDR2 reads YNFKEQ. The CDR3 covers 16 residues. TCRdb's copy holds only in-frame clones and misses some; the assay was immunoSEQ multiplex PCR. The sample lists 300,000 to 400,000 clones; approximately 90% were seen once.

This chain connects TRBV4-2 to TRBJ2-7; D is possibly TRBD1 (7 bases). The TCR originated in a person between 18 and 65 years old who received the Ad26.COV2.S COVID-19 vaccine or a placebo. Here the sequenced sample was peripheral blood, taken in a trial of Ad26.COV2.S vaccine versus placebo. CDR3 DNA: TGTGCCAGCAGCCAAGACGGAGGGGGCGGCTCCTACGAGCAGTACTTC. It translates to CASSQDGGGGSYEQYF.